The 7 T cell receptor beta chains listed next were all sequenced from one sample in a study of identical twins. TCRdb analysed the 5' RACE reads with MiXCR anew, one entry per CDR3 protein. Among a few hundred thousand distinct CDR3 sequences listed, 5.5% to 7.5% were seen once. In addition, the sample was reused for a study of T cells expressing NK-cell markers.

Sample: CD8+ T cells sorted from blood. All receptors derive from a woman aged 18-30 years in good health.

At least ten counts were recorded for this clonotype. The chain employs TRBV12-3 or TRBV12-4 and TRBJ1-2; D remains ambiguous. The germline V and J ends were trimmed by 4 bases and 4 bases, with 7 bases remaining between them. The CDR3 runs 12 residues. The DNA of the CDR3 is TGTGCCAGCAGTTCGGAGGGCTATGGCTACACCTTC. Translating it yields CASSSEGYGYTF.

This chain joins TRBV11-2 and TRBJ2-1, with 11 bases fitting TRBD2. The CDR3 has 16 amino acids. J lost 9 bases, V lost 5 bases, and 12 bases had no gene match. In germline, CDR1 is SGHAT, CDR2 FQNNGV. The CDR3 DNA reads TGTGCCAGCAGCCTAATATATAGCGGGGGGGACCGTGAGCAGTTCTTC. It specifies CASSLIYSGGDREQFF.

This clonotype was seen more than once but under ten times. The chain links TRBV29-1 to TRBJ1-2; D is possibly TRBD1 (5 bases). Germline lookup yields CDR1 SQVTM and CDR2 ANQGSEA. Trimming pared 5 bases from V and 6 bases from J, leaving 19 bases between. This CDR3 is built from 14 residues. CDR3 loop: CSVWGTSVPDGYTF. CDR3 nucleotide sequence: TGCAGCGTTTGGGGGACGAGCGTCCCGGATGGCTACACCTTC.

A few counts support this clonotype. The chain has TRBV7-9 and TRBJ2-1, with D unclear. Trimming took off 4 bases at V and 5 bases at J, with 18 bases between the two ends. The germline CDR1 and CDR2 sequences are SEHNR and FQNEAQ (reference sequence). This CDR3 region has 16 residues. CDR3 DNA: TGTGCCAGCAGCTCCCTGCTCAGTAGGAGCCACAATGAGCAGTTCTTC. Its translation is CASSSLLSRSHNEQFF.

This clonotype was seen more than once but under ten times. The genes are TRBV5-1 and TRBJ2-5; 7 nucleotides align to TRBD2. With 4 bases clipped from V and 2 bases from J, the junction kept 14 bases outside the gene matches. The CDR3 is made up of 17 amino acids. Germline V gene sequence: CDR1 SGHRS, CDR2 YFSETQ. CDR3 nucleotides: TGCGCCAGCAGCGGCCGCTCTAGCGGCAGCAGACAAGAGACCCAGTACTTC. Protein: CASSGRSSGSRQETQYF.

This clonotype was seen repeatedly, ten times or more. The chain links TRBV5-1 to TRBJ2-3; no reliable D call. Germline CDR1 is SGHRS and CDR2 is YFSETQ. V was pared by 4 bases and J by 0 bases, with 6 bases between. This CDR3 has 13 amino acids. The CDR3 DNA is TGCGCCAGCAGCATGGACAGCACAGATACGCAGTATTTT. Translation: CASSMDSTDTQYF.

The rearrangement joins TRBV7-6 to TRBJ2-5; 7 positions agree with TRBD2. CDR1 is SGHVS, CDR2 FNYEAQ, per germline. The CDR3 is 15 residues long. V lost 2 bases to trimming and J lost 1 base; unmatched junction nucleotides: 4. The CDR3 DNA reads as TGTGCCAGCAGCTTAAAAGCGGGGTTCCAAGAGACCCAGTACTTC. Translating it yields CASSLKAGFQETQYF.